This TCR beta chain was observed in a study of cytomegalovirus exposure and HLA in healthy donors. Regarding this clone: Its antigen is undetermined.

The study's findings and limits: The study carried out a later analysis of TCR beta sequences. It associated approximately 15,000 of them with specific HLA alleles at a false discovery rate of 0.05. In an earlier analysis, most TCR beta V segments were productive about 90% or about 30% of the time. Among the sequence variants, a highly shared cluster was likely an artifact of sequencing. Immune exposure data for these donors was limited to CMV serostatus.

PCR employed 60 Vbeta and 13 Jbeta primers. Sequencing used immunoSEQ multiplex PCR; TCRdb keeps in-frame clones, though not all of them. The table records around 160,000 clones, roughly 80% of them present only once. The CDR3 is made up of 13 amino acids. Trimming stripped 7 bases from V and 5 bases from J, with 15 bases between. From germline, CDR1 is SGHNT and CDR2 YENEEA. The rearrangement links TRBV11-3 to TRBJ2-7, with a possible D match to TRBD1 (6 bases). This TCR was recovered from a woman in her 40s in good health and CMV-seropositive. The sequencing input was PBMCs. This CDR3 reads CASTYQGTHEQYF. The CDR3 coding sequence is TGTGCCAGCACCTACCAGGGGACCCACGAGCAGTACTTC.